These 22 T cell receptor beta chains were all obtained from the same sample, sequenced in a study of T cell repertoires in cytomegalovirus infection (dated by TCRdb to the late 2010s). The sequencer was an Illumina HiSeq 1500. In-frame beta chains were kept once TCRdb had trimmed the public reads at Q25 with fastp and called clones with MiXCR. Rows are combined by CDR3 protein, so each entry shows the most common genes and DNA. Present in this sample are roughly 300,000 distinct CDR3 sequences, roughly 24% of which were seen just once. Jointly, the top ten make up approximately 15% of the sample. Sequencing was performed on PBMCs. Receptors originate from a human donor in good health (CMV status not recorded). Some clones in this sample may be carry-over from other donors' samples.

The chain recombines TRBV20-1 with TRBJ2-5; 11 bases are a match to TRBD2. This CDR3 contains 18 residues. The junction had 10 bases not matched to a gene; V was cut back by 0 bases and J by 1 base. Germline CDR1 and CDR2: DFQATT and SNEGSKA (reference sequence). This CDR3 reads CSARDRPLSGRAQETQYF. Written as DNA, the CDR3 is TGCAGTGCTAGAGATAGGCCCCTTAGCGGGAGGGCCCAAGAGACCCAGTACTTC.

This clonotype was seen more than once but under ten times. This chain uses TRBV24-1 with TRBJ2-7, with D perhaps matching TRBD2 (5 bases). This CDR3 has 14 residues. V lost 3 bases, J lost 0 bases, and 8 bases lay in between. The germline gives CDR1 KGHDR, CDR2 SFDVKD. The CDR3 region is CATSDTGNSYEQYF. The CDR3, as DNA: TGTGCCACCAGTGATACCGGGAACTCCTACGAGCAGTACTTC.

The V gene is TRBV5-4, the J gene TRBJ2-5; 14 nucleotides match TRBD2. The germline V gene encodes CDR1 SGHNT and CDR2 YYREEE (reference sequence). The CDR3 extends over 17 amino acids. V was clipped by 0 bases and J by 5 bases; unmatched bases: 6. The CDR3 here is CASSLGTSGGYEETQYF. The CDR3 DNA sequence: TGTGCCAGCAGCTTGGGGACTAGCGGGGGGTATGAGGAGACCCAGTACTTC.

A few counts support this clonotype. The chain couples TRBV13 to TRBJ2-3; D may be TRBD1 (5 bases). From germline, CDR1 is PRHDT and CDR2 FYEKMQ (reference sequence). The V and J ends lost 6 bases and 2 bases respectively, with 9 bases between them. This CDR3 spans 13 amino acids. The CDR3 DNA is TGTGCCAGCAGACCAGGGATCACAGATACGCAGTATTTT. Its protein product is CASRPGITDTQYF.

This clonotype has only a few counts. V and J are TRBV5-5 and TRBJ2-3; 13 nucleotides match TRBD2. With 4 bases clipped from V and 1 base from J, the junction kept 12 bases outside the gene matches. The CDR3 loop spans 19 amino acids. Germline lookup yields CDR1 SGHKS and CDR2 YYEKEE (reference sequence). In DNA, the CDR3 is TGTGCCAGCAGCAAAGGACTAGCGGGGGAGACCCTTGGCACAGATACGCAGTATTTT. Translating gives CASSKGLAGETLGTDTQYF.

This clonotype was recorded a few times. J is TRBJ1-5 and V is TRBV7-9; TRBD1 is a possible D gene (6 bases). The length of the CDR3 is 14 residues. From germline, CDR1 is SEHNR and CDR2 FQNEAQ (reference sequence). Deletions cut 6 bases from V and 7 bases from J, with 16 bases between. DNA for the CDR3: TGTGCCAGCAGTTCCTCAGGGGCAGAGCAGCCCCAGCATTTT. It specifies CASSSSGAEQPQHF.

The chain links TRBV6-2 or TRBV6-3 to TRBJ2-1; 10 bases fit TRBD1. Per germline, CDR1 MNHEY and CDR2 SVGEGT. V was pared by 6 bases and J by 9 bases, with 8 bases of the junction left unmatched. The CDR3 extends over 14 amino acids. The CDR3 here is CASRPTGGMGEQFF. The CDR3 nucleotides read TGTGCCAGCAGACCGACAGGGGGCATGGGTGAGCAGTTCTTC.

Notes on this clonotype: The junction and the germline gene differ at one end; a read error may be behind it. The chain joins TRBV28 to TRBJ1-3; 7 bases match TRBD1. Germline V gene data show CDR1 as MDHEN and CDR2 as SYDVKM. The length of the CDR3 is 14 residues. CDR3 sequence reads: CASSPGQPGNTIYF. DNA of the CDR3: TGTGCCAGCAGCCCGGGACAGCCTGGGAACACCATATATTTT.

This clonotype was recorded a few times. V is TRBV5-1 and J is TRBJ2-7, with 7 bases lining up with TRBD1. This CDR3 contains 14 residues. Germline CDR1 is SGHRS and CDR2 is YFSETQ. V lost 2 bases, J lost 3 bases, and 5 bases stayed unmatched. The CDR3 spells CASSFGDSHYEQYF. As DNA, the CDR3 is TGCGCCAGCAGCTTCGGGGACAGCCACTACGAGCAGTACTTC.

In its sample, this clonotype was seen a few times. The chain employs TRBV6-2 or TRBV6-3 and TRBJ2-7; D call uncertain. The V end lost 2 bases, the J end lost 7 bases, and 15 bases lay between the germline ends. The CDR3 sequence is 14 residues long. Germline CDR1 is MNHEY and CDR2 is SVGEGT. CDR3: CASSYAGFYEEQYF. CDR3 coding DNA: TGTGCCAGCAGTTACGCAGGATTCTACGAGGAGCAGTACTTC.

This clonotype was observed at least ten times. The chain uses TRBV7-2 and TRBJ2-1, with D hard to call. Germline lookup yields CDR1 SGHTA and CDR2 FQGNSA. Trimming took off 1 base at V and 8 bases at J, with 15 bases between the two ends. CDR3 size: 15 residues. CDR3: CASSLVAHPMDEQFF. In nucleotides, the CDR3 is TGTGCCAGCAGCTTAGTTGCGCACCCTATGGATGAGCAGTTCTTC.

There are many counts of this clonotype. This chain uses TRBV7-2 with TRBJ1-2; D is possibly TRBD1 (5 bases). Trimming removed 4 bases at V and 8 bases at J, with 14 bases between. This CDR3 comprises 13 residues. Germline CDR1 is SGHTA and CDR2 is FQGNSA. CDR3 in amino acids: CASSSGGGNGYTF. For the CDR3, the DNA is TGTGCCAGCAGCTCGGGGGGGGGGAACGGCTACACCTTC.

V usage is TRBV7-2 and J usage is TRBJ2-3; D is uncertain. CDR3 length equals 13 residues. Germline V gene sequence: CDR1 SGHTA, CDR2 FQGNSA. V was shortened by 5 bases and J by 7 bases, with 13 bases between the two germline ends. The CDR3 nucleotides are TGTGCCAGCAGCCCCGACACTTGGCATACGCAGTATTTT. Translation gives CASSPDTWHTQYF.

This clonotype was counted a few times. This chain uses TRBV25-1 with TRBJ2-1; 10 nucleotides agree with TRBD1. There are 16 residues in the CDR3. Germline CDR1 MGHDK, CDR2 SYGVNS. J lost 7 bases, V lost 3 bases, and 9 bases had no gene match. The CDR3 loop is CASSERQGAPRNEQFF. The CDR3 DNA is TGTGCCAGCAGTGAGCGACAGGGGGCGCCGAGGAATGAGCAGTTCTTC.

The rearrangement joins TRBV11-2 to TRBJ2-5; 14 bases line up with TRBD2. Trimming took 5 bases from V and 5 from J; bases not matched to a gene: 7. The CDR3 is made up of 16 amino acids. In germline, CDR1 is SGHAT, CDR2 FQNNGV. As DNA, the CDR3 is TGTGCCAGCAGCCTTCGGACTAGCGGGGGGATGGAGACCCAGTACTTC. Protein sequence: CASSLRTSGGMETQYF. The full variable domain, completed using reference TRBV11-2 and TRBJ2-5, is EAGVAQSPRYKIIEKRQSVAFWCNPISGHATLYWYQQILGQGPKLLIQFQNNGVVDDSQLPKDRFSAERLKGVDSTLKIQPAKLEDSAVYLCASSLRTSGGMETQYFGPGTRLLVL.

The chain links TRBV7-8 to TRBJ2-3, with 10 bases fitting TRBD2. The CDR3 is 20 amino acids. V was clipped by 6 bases and J by 0 bases; unmatched bases: 18. The V gene's germline CDR1 is SGHVS and CDR2 FQNEAQ. CDR3 region: CASSSTTSGIVGTSTDTQYF. DNA of the CDR3: TGTGCCAGCAGTTCCACCACTAGCGGGATAGTGGGGACTAGCACAGATACGCAGTATTTT. Variable domain in full (rest from reference TRBV7-8 and TRBJ2-3): GAGVSQSPRYKVAKRGQDVALRCDPISGHVSLFWYQQALGQGPEFLTYFQNEAQLDKSGLPSDRFFAERPEGSVSTLKIQRTQQEDSAVYLCASSSTTSGIVGTSTDTQYFGPGTRLTVL.

The chain recombines TRBV5-5 with TRBJ2-7; D is undetermined. CDR3 length equals 14 residues. Germline loops: CDR1 SGHKS, CDR2 YYEKEE (reference sequence). V was pared by 4 bases and J by 6 bases, with 17 bases between. This CDR3 is CASSPTPELREQYF. CDR3 bases: TGTGCCAGCAGCCCTACCCCGGAATTGCGCGAGCAGTACTTC.

There are a few counts of this clonotype. This chain uses TRBV6-2 or TRBV6-3 with TRBJ2-7; 7 nucleotides align to TRBD1. V dropped 4 bases and J dropped 0; count of bases not matched to a gene: 6. The CDR3 consists of 15 residues. Per germline, CDR1 MNHEY and CDR2 SVGEGT. The chain's CDR3 is CASSSGTANSYEQYF. For the CDR3, the DNA is TGTGCCAGCAGTTCCGGGACAGCAAACTCCTACGAGCAGTACTTC.

In its sample, this clonotype was seen a few times. The chain joins TRBV29-1 to TRBJ1-2; 8 nucleotides agree with TRBD1. Trimming removed 6 bases from V and 6 bases from J; junction bases left unmatched: 12. Germline CDR1 reads SQVTM; CDR2 reads ANQGSEA. This CDR3 has 14 amino acids. DNA for the CDR3: TGCAGCGTCCATATACAGGGGGGGATTGATGGCTACACCTTC. Translation gives CSVHIQGGIDGYTF.

The table lists this clonotype with a few counts. This chain uses TRBV9 with TRBJ2-7; the D is unclear. The CDR3 consists of 14 residues. V dropped 0 bases and J dropped 2 bases, with 9 bases sitting between them. Germline CDR1 SGDLS, CDR2 YYNGEE. CDR3 bases: TGTGCCAGCAGCGTAGCGGCGGATACCTACGAGCAGTACTTC. Its protein product is CASSVAADTYEQYF.

This clonotype was recorded at least ten times. The V and J genes are TRBV7-9 and TRBJ2-7, with TRBD2 identical over 7 bases. Germline V gene lookup returns CDR1 SEHNR and CDR2 FQNEAQ (reference sequence). Trimming cost V 2 bases and J 3 bases; bases outside gene matches: 7. The CDR3 length is 15 residues. The DNA for the CDR3 is TGTGCCAGCAGCTTAATGGGAGGGTTTATCTACGAGCAGTACTTC. This gives the protein CASSLMGGFIYEQYF.

This sequence joins TRBV28 and TRBJ2-1; TRBD2 aligns across 8 bases. CDR1 is MDHEN, CDR2 SYDVKM, per germline. The V segment lost 5 bases and the J segment 7 bases; nucleotides outside the gene matches: 7. This CDR3 region has 14 residues. CDR3 in DNA: TGTGCCAGCAGTCCCTGGACTAGCCGAAATGAGCAGTTCTTC. This gives the protein CASSPWTSRNEQFF.